The source of this T cell receptor (beta chain) is a study of patients and donors after allogeneic stem cell transplantation. Deletions cut 0 bases from V and 0 bases from J, with 11 bases between. The CDR3 totals 15 residues. Germline V gene data show CDR1 as DFQATT and CDR2 as SNEGSKA (reference sequence). TCRdb passed the RT-PCR reads through MiXCR, listing each CDR3 protein once. Altogether about 110,000 distinct CDR3 sequences are present, over 30% being singletons, with the ten largest covering 27%. The receptor's source is a human donor who was either an allogeneic HSCT recipient or a stem cell or donor lymphocyte infusion donor (not recorded which). It is not recorded whose cells these are; they may come from a transplant donor. The V call is TRBV20-1, the J call TRBJ1-1; D gene unclear. The sequenced sample consisted of blood, either unsorted or a sorted T cell fraction (not recorded which). The CDR3 region is CSARDGSRLNTEAFF. The CDR3 DNA sequence: TGCAGTGCTAGAGATGGTTCGCGACTGAACACTGAAGCTTTCTTT.